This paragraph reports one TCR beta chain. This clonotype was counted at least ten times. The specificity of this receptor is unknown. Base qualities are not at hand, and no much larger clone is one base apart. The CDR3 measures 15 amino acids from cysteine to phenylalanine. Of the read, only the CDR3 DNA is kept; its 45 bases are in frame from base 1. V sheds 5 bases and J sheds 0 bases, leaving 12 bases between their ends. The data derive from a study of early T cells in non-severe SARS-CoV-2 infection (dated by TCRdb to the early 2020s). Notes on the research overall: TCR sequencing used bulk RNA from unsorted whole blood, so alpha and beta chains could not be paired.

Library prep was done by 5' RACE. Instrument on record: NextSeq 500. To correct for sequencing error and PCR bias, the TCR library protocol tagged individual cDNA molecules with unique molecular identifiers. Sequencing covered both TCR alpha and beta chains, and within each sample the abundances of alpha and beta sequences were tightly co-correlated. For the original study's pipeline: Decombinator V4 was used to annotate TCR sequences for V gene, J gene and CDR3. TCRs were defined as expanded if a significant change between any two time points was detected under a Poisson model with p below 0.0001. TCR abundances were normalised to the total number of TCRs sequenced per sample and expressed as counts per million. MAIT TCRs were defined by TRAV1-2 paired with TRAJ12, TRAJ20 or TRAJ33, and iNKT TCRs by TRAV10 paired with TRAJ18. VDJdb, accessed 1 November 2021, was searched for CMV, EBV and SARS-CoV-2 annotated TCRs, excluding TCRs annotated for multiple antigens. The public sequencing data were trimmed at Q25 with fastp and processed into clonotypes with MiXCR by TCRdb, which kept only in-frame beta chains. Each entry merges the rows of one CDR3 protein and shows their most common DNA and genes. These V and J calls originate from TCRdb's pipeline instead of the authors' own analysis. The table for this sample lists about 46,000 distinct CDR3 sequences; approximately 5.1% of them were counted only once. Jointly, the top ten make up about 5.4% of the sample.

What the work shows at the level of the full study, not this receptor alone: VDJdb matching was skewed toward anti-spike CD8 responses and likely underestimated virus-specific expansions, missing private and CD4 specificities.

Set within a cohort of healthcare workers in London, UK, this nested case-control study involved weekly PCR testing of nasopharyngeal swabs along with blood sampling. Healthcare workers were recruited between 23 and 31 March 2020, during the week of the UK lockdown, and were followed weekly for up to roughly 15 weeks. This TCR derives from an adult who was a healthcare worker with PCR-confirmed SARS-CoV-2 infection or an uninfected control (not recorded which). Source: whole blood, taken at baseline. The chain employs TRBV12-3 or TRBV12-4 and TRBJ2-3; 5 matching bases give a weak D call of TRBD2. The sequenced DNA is TGTGCCAGCAGTCTTGACGGACTTAGCACAGATACGCAGTATTTT. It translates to CASSLDGLSTDTQYF.